Below, 30 T cell receptor beta chains from the same sample are listed, as sequenced in a study of blood T cell repertoires in COVID-19. TCRdb's copy holds only in-frame clones and misses some; the assay was immunoSEQ multiplex PCR. This table holds approximately 350,000 clones, 89% found once. The material sequenced was peripheral blood. Receptors originate from a woman in her twenties or thirties with COVID-19, enrolled during active disease.

This clone was detected only a few times. The chain carries TRBV19 and TRBJ1-5, with D hard to call. Germline-derived CDR1 and CDR2 are LNHDA and SQIVND (reference sequence). The CDR3 sequence is 16 residues long. V gave up 7 bases and J gave up 2 bases, with 18 bases separating them. CDR3 sequence (DNA): TGTGCCAGTACCCCTCAGGAGGCGGTGGGCAATCAGCCCCAGCATTTT. Translation: CASTPQEAVGNQPQHF. The full variable domain, rest sourced from reference TRBV19 and TRBJ1-5, is DGGITQSPKYLFRKEGQNVTLSCEQNLNHDAMYWYRQDPGQGLRLIYYSQIVNDFQKGDIAEGYSVSREKKESFPLTVTSAQKNPTAFYLCASTPQEAVGNQPQHFGDGTRLSIL.

The chain combines TRBV7-9 with TRBJ2-3; 13 bases match TRBD2. Germline V gives CDR1 SEHNR, CDR2 FQNEAQ (reference sequence). J gave up 10 bases and V 0 bases, and 4 bases lay outside the gene matches. CDR3 size: 15 residues. The CDR3 spells CASSLAGTSGAPQYF. CDR3 bases: TGTGCCAGCAGCTTAGCAGGGACTAGCGGGGCCCCGCAGTATTTT.

V and J are TRBV19 and TRBJ2-1; 11 bases are a match to TRBD2. In germline, CDR1 is LNHDA, CDR2 SQIVND (reference sequence). Trimming took 7 bases from V and 3 from J; bases not matched to a gene: 5. The CDR3 length is 15 residues. The CDR3 DNA reads as TGTGCCAGTACCCGCCTAGCGGGGGGCTACAATGAGCAGTTCTTC. Its translation: CASTRLAGGYNEQFF.

V usage is TRBV28 and J usage is TRBJ2-1; 9 bases are shared with TRBD1. This CDR3 is built from 16 residues. Looked up from germline, CDR1 is MDHEN and CDR2 is SYDVKM. V lost 5 bases to trimming and J lost 5 bases; unmatched junction nucleotides: 10. DNA for the CDR3: TGTGCCAGCAGTCCAAAACGGGACAGGGTCCACAATGAGCAGTTCTTC. Translated, it gives CASSPKRDRVHNEQFF.

V and J are TRBV2 and TRBJ2-1, with TRBD2 identical over 10 bases. The V and J ends lost 7 bases and 0 bases, in that order; junction bases with no gene match: 9. The germline V gene has CDR1 SNHLY and CDR2 FYNNEI. This CDR3 comprises 17 residues. Here the CDR3 reads CASNPKAGGSSYNEQFF. The CDR3 coding sequence is TGTGCCAGCAATCCTAAAGCGGGAGGGAGCTCCTACAATGAGCAGTTCTTC.

The rearrangement joins TRBV5-6 to TRBJ2-3, with 9 positions matching TRBD1. The CDR3 is made up of 15 amino acids. The germline CDR1 and CDR2 sequences are SGHDT and YYEEEE. Trimming removed 4 bases from V and 6 bases from J; junction bases left unmatched: 9. Written as DNA, the CDR3 is TGTGCCAGCAGCCAGGGACAGGGTCTTGCGGATACGCAGTATTTT. It translates to CASSQGQGLADTQYF.

V gene TRBV3-1 (or the pseudogene TRBV3-2) combines with J gene TRBJ1-2, with TRBD1 matching over 9 bases. Germline V gives CDR1 LGHDT, CDR2 YNNKEL (reference sequence). The CDR3 sequence is 14 residues long. The trim removed 3 bases at V and 4 bases at J, leaving 3 bases unmatched. The CDR3 coding sequence is TGTGCCAGCAGCCATGTGGGACAGGGCTATGGCTACACCTTC. Residues: CASSHVGQGYGYTF.

The chain is built from TRBV19 and TRBJ2-7; 7 bases are a match to TRBD1. The V segment lost 1 base and the J segment 0 bases; nucleotides outside the gene matches: 3. Germline lookup yields CDR1 LNHDA and CDR2 SQIVND (reference sequence). CDR3 length: 15 amino acids. Here the CDR3 DNA reads TGTGCCAGTAGTATAGTTGGGGACAGCTCCTACGAGCAGTACTTC. It is translated as CASSIVGDSSYEQYF.

The rearrangement joins TRBV6-6 to TRBJ1-2; no clear D. V lost 6 bases and J lost 3, with 11 bases in between. This CDR3 spans 13 amino acids. Germline CDR1 is MNHNY and CDR2 is SVGAGI (reference sequence). CDR3 nucleotides: TGTGCCAGCAGCCTCGCGGAACACTATGGCTACACCTTC. Translation: CASSLAEHYGYTF.

The chain has TRBV7-2 and TRBJ1-2; perhaps TRBD1 as D (5 bases). This CDR3 contains 15 residues. V was trimmed by 1 base and J by 3 bases, leaving 12 bases between them. Germline V gene lookup returns CDR1 SGHTA and CDR2 FQGNSA. Written as DNA, the CDR3 is TGTGCCAGCAGCTTAGGGGGGGAGGTGGACTATGGCTACACCTTC. This sequence encodes CASSLGGEVDYGYTF.

The chain links TRBV5-1 to TRBJ2-1; TRBD2 agrees at 15 bases. The V segment lost 1 base and the J segment 2 bases; nucleotides outside the gene matches: 7. The CDR3 extends over 19 amino acids. Germline-derived CDR1 and CDR2 are SGHRS and YFSETQ. As DNA, the CDR3 is TGCGCCAGCAGCTTGTCGGGACTAGCGGGGGGATTACCCTACAATGAGCAGTTCTTC. Translation: CASSLSGLAGGLPYNEQFF. Looking up the rest from reference TRBV5-1 and TRBJ2-1 gives the full variable domain: KAGVTQTPRYLIKTRGQQVTLSCSPISGHRSVSWYQQTPGQGLQFLFEYFSETQRNKGNFPGRFSGRQFSNSRSEMNVSTLELGDSALYLCASSLSGLAGGLPYNEQFFGPGTRLTVL.

The chain employs TRBV7-2 and TRBJ1-2; no clear D gene. This CDR3 contains 14 residues. CDR1 is SGHTA and CDR2 is FQGNSA in the germline V gene. Deletions cut 6 bases from V and 0 bases from J, with 11 bases between. The CDR3 sequence is CASSYEAANYGYTF. The CDR3 nucleotides read TGTGCCAGCAGTTATGAGGCCGCTAACTATGGCTACACCTTC.

This clone was found once. The chain is built from TRBV7-9 and TRBJ1-1; D is unclear. Germline CDR1 is SEHNR and CDR2 is FQNEAQ (reference sequence). Between the trimmed V and J ends, which lost 5 bases and 7 bases, there was a span of 8 bases. This CDR3 is 11 amino acids long. As DNA, the CDR3 is TGTGCCAGCAGCCGTGCCTATGAAGCTTTCTTT. Translating gives CASSRAYEAFF. Filled out from reference TRBV7-9 and TRBJ1-1, the complete variable domain reads DTGVSQNPRHKITKRGQNVTFRCDPISEHNRLYWYRQTLGQGPEFLTYFQNEAQLEKSRLLSDRFSAERPKGSFSTLEIQRTEQGDSAMYLCASSRAYEAFFGQGTRLTVV.

This chain uses TRBV4-2 with TRBJ2-3; a possible D gene is TRBD1 (5 bases). V shed 4 bases and J shed 0 bases, with 8 bases lying between them. CDR1 is LGHNA and CDR2 is YNFKEQ in the germline V gene. The CDR3 is made up of 14 amino acids. CDR3 loop: CASSPRQSTDTQYF. Here the CDR3 DNA reads TGTGCCAGCAGCCCCCGACAGAGCACAGATACGCAGTATTTT.

The chain uses TRBV29-1 and TRBJ1-2, with 7 bases aligning to TRBD1. The CDR3 is 13 residues long. Germline lookup yields CDR1 SQVTM and CDR2 ANQGSEA. V was pared by 6 bases and J by 1 base, with 5 bases of the junction left unmatched. CDR3 loop: CSVGTALNYGYTF. CDR3 nucleotide sequence: TGCAGCGTGGGGACAGCTCTTAACTATGGCTACACCTTC.

The rearrangement joins TRBV6-5 to TRBJ1-2; 9 bases line up with TRBD1. The germline CDR1 and CDR2 sequences are MNHEY and SVGAGI. The CDR3 is 15 amino acids. Unmatched junction bases numbered 10, after V lost 8 bases and J lost 3 bases. The CDR3 here is CASLSGQGLDYGYTF. In DNA, the CDR3 is TGTGCCAGCCTGTCGGGACAGGGATTGGACTATGGCTACACCTTC.

The rearrangement links TRBV5-4 to TRBJ1-1, with D unclear. The germline gives CDR1 SGHNT, CDR2 YYREEE (reference sequence). The CDR3 consists of 13 residues. Trimming left V 4 bases short and J 1 base short, with 8 bases between. The chain's CDR3 is CASSQTPNTEAFF. CDR3 sequence (DNA): TGTGCCAGCAGCCAAACACCGAACACTGAAGCTTTCTTT.

The gene calls are TRBV7-9 and TRBJ1-2; D unresolved. The V and J ends lost 5 bases and 2 bases respectively, with 9 bases between them. Germline V gene sequence: CDR1 SEHNR, CDR2 FQNEAQ (reference sequence). The CDR3 contains 13 residues. The CDR3 region is CASSGEANYGYTF. The CDR3 DNA reads as TGTGCCAGCAGCGGGGAGGCCAACTATGGCTACACCTTC.

The rearrangement links TRBV6-5 to TRBJ2-5; D not resolved. Germline CDR1 is MNHEY and CDR2 is SVGAGI. V was trimmed by 2 bases and J by 6 bases, leaving 16 bases between them. The CDR3 has 15 amino acids. In DNA form, the CDR3 reads TGTGCCAGCAGTTACGATACGGTCGAGGTAAAGACCCAGTACTTC. Its protein is CASSYDTVEVKTQYF.

The chain couples TRBV7-9 to TRBJ2-1, with 7 bases lining up with TRBD1. Trimming took 6 bases from V and 4 from J; bases not matched to a gene: 9. The CDR3 loop spans 15 amino acids. The germline gives CDR1 SEHNR, CDR2 FQNEAQ (reference sequence). CDR3 region: CASSEPGQRYNEQFF. CDR3 nucleotides: TGTGCCAGCAGTGAACCGGGACAGAGGTACAATGAGCAGTTCTTC.

The chain couples TRBV7-9 to TRBJ2-2; maybe TRBD2 (6 bases). V was cut by 3 bases and J by 2 bases, with 13 bases left in between. CDR1 SEHNR and CDR2 FQNEAQ come from the germline V gene (reference sequence). The CDR3 runs 16 residues. CDR3 sequence (DNA): TGTGCCAGCAGCTTCGGAGGGGCTGCTAACACCGGGGAGCTGTTTTTT. Its protein product is CASSFGGAANTGELFF. Full variable domain (rest looked up from reference TRBV7-9 and TRBJ2-2): DTGVSQNPRHKITKRGQNVTFRCDPISEHNRLYWYRQTLGQGPEFLTYFQNEAQLEKSRLLSDRFSAERPKGSFSTLEIQRTEQGDSAMYLCASSFGGAANTGELFFGEGSRLTVL.

The chain combines TRBV10-3 with TRBJ1-1; D gene uncertain. From germline, CDR1 is ENHRY and CDR2 SYGVKD. V lost 4 bases to trimming and J lost 0 bases, with 6 bases between them. The CDR3 is 13 amino acids. The CDR3 region is CAISGSLNTEAFF. Written as DNA, the CDR3 is TGTGCCATCAGTGGTAGCTTGAACACTGAAGCTTTCTTT.

The chain carries TRBV7-9 and TRBJ2-5, with 9 bases matching TRBD1. Per the germline V gene, CDR1 is SEHNR and CDR2 is FQNEAQ (reference sequence). The CDR3 has 12 residues. V lost 5 bases to trimming and J lost 13 bases; unmatched junction nucleotides: 8. CDR3 in amino acids: CASSPTDRGVYF. Written as DNA, the CDR3 is TGTGCCAGCAGCCCGACGGACAGGGGTGTGTACTTC. Supplemented by reference TRBV7-9 and TRBJ2-5, the full variable domain reads DTGVSQNPRHKITKRGQNVTFRCDPISEHNRLYWYRQTLGQGPEFLTYFQNEAQLEKSRLLSDRFSAERPKGSFSTLEIQRTEQGDSAMYLCASSPTDRGVYFGPGTRLLVL.

CDR3 nucleotides: TGTGCCAGCAGTTACTCGCGGAGCGGGATATTCAAGAACGAGCAGTACGTC. Encoded protein: CASSYSRSGIFKNEQYV. The rearrangement joins TRBV6-2 or TRBV6-3 to TRBJ2-7, with 7 bases that match TRBD2. The trim removed 0 bases at V and 5 bases at J, leaving 13 bases unmatched. The CDR3 is 17 residues long. Germline V lookup: CDR1 MNHEY, CDR2 SVGEGT.

The sample holds a few counts of this clone. V is TRBV7-8 and J is TRBJ2-5; 13 nucleotides line up with TRBD2. Trimming cost V 5 bases and J 2 bases; bases outside gene matches: 23. From germline, CDR1 is SGHVS and CDR2 FQNEAQ. This CDR3 comprises 22 residues. CDR3 loop: CASSLPDPGRLAGGLPQETQYF. Here the CDR3 DNA reads TGTGCCAGCAGCCTACCCGACCCCGGACGACTAGCGGGGGGCTTGCCACAAGAGACCCAGTACTTC.

This clone was seen only once. V is TRBV5-6 and J is TRBJ2-7; maybe TRBD2 (5 bases). V was cut by 3 bases and J by 3 bases, with 10 bases left in between. The CDR3 totals 13 residues. Germline-derived CDR1 and CDR2 are SGHDT and YYEEEE. The CDR3 reads CASSYGRDYEQYV. DNA for the CDR3: TGTGCCAGCAGCTACGGACGGGACTACGAGCAGTACGTC.

The V gene is TRBV11-3, the J gene TRBJ2-3; perhaps TRBD2 as D (5 bases). The CDR3 runs 15 residues. V was pared by 1 base and J by 0 bases, with 8 bases between. In germline, CDR1 is SGHNT, CDR2 YENEEA. The CDR3 DNA reads TGTGCCAGCAGCTTAGGACGGGATAGCACAGATACGCAGTATTTT. This encodes CASSLGRDSTDTQYF. Using reference TRBV11-3 and TRBJ2-3 for the parts outside the CDR3, the full variable domain is EAGVVQSPRYKIIEKKQPVAFWCNPISGHNTLYWYLQNLGQGPELLIRYENEEAVDDSQLPKDRFSAERLKGVDSTLKIQPAELGDSAVYLCASSLGRDSTDTQYFGPGTRLTVL.

The genes are TRBV19 and TRBJ2-3, with 11 bases matching TRBD2. With 6 bases clipped from V and 4 bases from J, the junction kept 12 bases outside the gene matches. Germline loops: CDR1 LNHDA, CDR2 SQIVND (reference sequence). The CDR3 sequence is 17 residues long. CDR3 nucleotide sequence: TGTGCCAGTAGCATGACCCTTACTAGCGGGAGTTCAGATACGCAGTATTTT. Its protein is CASSMTLTSGSSDTQYF.

The chain is built from TRBV6-4 and TRBJ2-7; D is unclear. V was trimmed by 0 bases and J by 3 bases, leaving 12 bases between them. This CDR3 has 15 residues. Germline V gene sequence: CDR1 MRHNA, CDR2 SNTAGT. CDR3 sequence (DNA): TGTGCCAGCAGTGACTCGAGTCTAGTTTGCTACGAGCAGTACGTC. Translation: CASSDSSLVCYEQYV.

This clone occurred once. The chain recombines TRBV28 with TRBJ2-7; TRBD1 matches 7 bases. Germline lookup yields CDR1 MDHEN and CDR2 SYDVKM. The CDR3 consists of 18 residues. V shed 5 bases, J shed 7 bases, and the junction held 23 bases outside the gene matches. CDR3 in amino acids: CASSPLPRQGPIVREQYF. CDR3 coding DNA: TGTGCCAGCAGTCCCCTGCCCCGACAGGGCCCCATCGTGAGAGAGCAGTACTTC.